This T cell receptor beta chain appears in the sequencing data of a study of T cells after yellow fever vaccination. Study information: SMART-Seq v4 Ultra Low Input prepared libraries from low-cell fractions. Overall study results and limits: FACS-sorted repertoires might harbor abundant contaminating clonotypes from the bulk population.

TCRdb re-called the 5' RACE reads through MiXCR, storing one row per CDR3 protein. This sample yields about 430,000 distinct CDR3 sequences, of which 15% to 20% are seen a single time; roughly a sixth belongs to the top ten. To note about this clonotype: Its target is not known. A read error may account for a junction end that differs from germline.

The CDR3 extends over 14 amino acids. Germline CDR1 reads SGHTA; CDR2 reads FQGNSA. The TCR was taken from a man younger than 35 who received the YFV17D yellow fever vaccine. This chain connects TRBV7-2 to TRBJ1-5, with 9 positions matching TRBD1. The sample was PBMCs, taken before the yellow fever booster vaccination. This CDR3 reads CASSPGTGNHPQHF. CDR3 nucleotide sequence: TGTGCCAGCAGCCCCGGGACAGGGAATCACCCCCAGCATTTT. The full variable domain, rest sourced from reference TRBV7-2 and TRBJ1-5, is GAGVSQSPSNKVTEKGKDVELRCDPISGHTALYWYRQSLGQGLEFLIYFQGNSAPDKSGLPSDRFSAERTGGSVSTLTIQRTQQEDSAVYLCASSPGTGNHPQHFGDGTRLSIL.